These 13 T cell receptor beta chains were sequenced from one sample in a study of T cells in Graves' hyperthyroidism and ophthalmopathy. RNA transcripts were the template for amplifying TCR beta CDR3 regions. The TCR CDR3 was amplified in a first-round RT-PCR using the HTBI primer set. MiXCR, applied by TCRdb to the multiplex PCR reads, yields one record per CDR3 protein. Seen here are 650,000 to 750,000 distinct CDR3 sequences, around 15% observed once, and the top ten hold 10%. The sequenced sample was blood. These receptors all stem from a woman aged 18-35 years with Graves' hyperthyroidism.

CDR3 nucleotides: TGTGCCAGCAGCGTAAGGGCGGGAGGGCCCGCCGAGCAGTACTTC. Protein product: CASSVRAGGPAEQYF. The J gene is TRBJ2-7, the V gene TRBV13, with 9 bases identical to TRBD2. Looked up from germline, CDR1 is PRHDT and CDR2 is FYEKMQ (reference sequence). The ends lost 5 bases at V and 6 bases at J; junction bases unmatched: 11. The CDR3 runs to 15 residues.

This clonotype was detected only a few times. The chain carries TRBV30 and TRBJ2-1, with 11 bases fitting TRBD2. Germline CDR1 GTSNPN, CDR2 SVGIG (reference sequence). This CDR3 is 15 amino acids long. With V trimmed by 4 bases and J by 9 bases, 11 bases remained unmatched. CDR3 loop: CAWIFSGREVGEQFF. The DNA of the CDR3 is TGTGCCTGGATTTTTAGCGGGAGGGAGGTGGGTGAGCAGTTCTTC.

This clonotype was counted many times. The genes are TRBV6-1 and TRBJ2-2, with TRBD2 identical over 8 bases. The CDR3 runs to 16 residues. The ends lost 5 bases at V and 1 base at J; junction bases unmatched: 6. Germline CDR1 and CDR2: MNHNS and SASEGT. The CDR3 here is CASSPSSGRNTGELFF. CDR3 nucleotides: TGTGCCAGCAGTCCTTCAAGCGGGAGGAACACCGGGGAGCTGTTTTTT.

This clonotype was seen more than once but under ten times. CDR3 sequence reads: CASSRLRADTQYF. The CDR3 DNA is TGTGCCAGCAGCCGCTTGAGGGCAGATACGCAGTATTTT. V and J are TRBV5-5 and TRBJ2-3, with D perhaps TRBD2 (5 bases). The CDR3 has 13 residues. Looked up from germline, CDR1 is SGHKS and CDR2 is YYEKEE (reference sequence). Trimming removed 4 bases at V and 4 bases at J, with 10 bases between.

The chain couples TRBV28 to TRBJ2-4; D remains unclear. In germline, CDR1 is MDHEN, CDR2 SYDVKM. The V gene lost 5 bases and the J gene lost 0 bases, with 11 bases spanning the gap. The CDR3 loop spans 15 amino acids. CDR3 protein: CASSEFWTAKNIQYF. In DNA, the CDR3 is TGTGCCAGCAGTGAATTTTGGACAGCCAAAAACATTCAGTACTTC.

This clonotype was counted at least ten times. The rearrangement uses TRBV28 and TRBJ2-3; 9 bases agree with TRBD2. Germline V gene data show CDR1 as MDHEN and CDR2 as SYDVKM. The J segment lost 5 bases and the V segment lost 5 bases, leaving 8 bases of the junction unmatched. The CDR3 loop spans 15 amino acids. CDR3 sequence reads: CASSPGTSLGDTQYF. The CDR3 bases are TGTGCCAGCAGTCCCGGGACTAGCTTAGGAGATACGCAGTATTTT. The full variable domain, completed using reference TRBV28 and TRBJ2-3, is DVKVTQSSRYLVKRTGEKVFLECVQDMDHENMFWYRQDPGLGLRLIYFSYDVKMKEKGDIPEGYSVSREKKERFSLILESASTNQTSMYLCASSPGTSLGDTQYFGPGTRLTVL.

This clonotype was detected ten times or more. The genes are TRBV18 and TRBJ2-7; D unclear. V lost 4 bases, J lost 3 bases, and 4 bases lay in between. Germline CDR1 KGHSH, CDR2 LQKENI. This CDR3 is built from 11 residues. The CDR3 DNA reads as TGTGCCAGCTCACAGGACTACGAGCAGTACTTC. It translates to CASSQDYEQYF. Full variable domain (outside the CDR3, taken from reference TRBV18 and TRBJ2-7): NAGVMQNPRHLVRRRGQEARLRCSPMKGHSHVYWYRQLPEEGLKFMVYLQKENIIDESGMPKERFSAEFPKEGPSILRIQQVVRGDSAAYFCASSQDYEQYFGPGTRLTVT.

This clonotype was counted at least ten times. This CDR3 is CAWSRGTLRADTQYF. The DNA of the CDR3 is TGTGCCTGGAGTCGAGGGACCCTGCGGGCAGATACGCAGTATTTT. V gene TRBV30 combines with J gene TRBJ2-3; either TRBD1 or TRBD2 may fit D (5 bases each). The CDR3 length is 15 residues. The V gene lost 2 bases and the J gene lost 4 bases, with 16 bases spanning the gap. CDR1 is GTSNPN, CDR2 SVGIG, per germline (reference sequence).

This clonotype was found a few times. This chain connects TRBV28 to TRBJ2-7; D unclear. The germline CDR1 and CDR2 sequences are MDHEN and SYDVKM. This CDR3 has 14 residues. Deletions cut 0 bases from V and 3 bases from J, with 9 bases between. The CDR3 nucleotides are TGTGCCAGCAGTTTATGGGGCATCCTCTACGAGCAGTACTTC. Protein: CASSLWGILYEQYF. Full variable domain (rest looked up from reference TRBV28 and TRBJ2-7): DVKVTQSSRYLVKRTGEKVFLECVQDMDHENMFWYRQDPGLGLRLIYFSYDVKMKEKGDIPEGYSVSREKKERFSLILESASTNQTSMYLCASSLWGILYEQYFGPGTRLTVT.

This clonotype has a count of ten or more. The rearrangement joins TRBV7-8 to TRBJ1-2, with unresolved D. This CDR3 region has 14 residues. Trimming left V 5 bases short and J 8 bases short, with 18 bases between. Germline CDR1 reads SGHVS; CDR2 reads FQNEAQ. The CDR3 sequence: CASSALDGADGYTF. The CDR3 region has the DNA TGTGCCAGCAGCGCCCTTGATGGAGCCGACGGCTACACCTTC.

In its sample, this clonotype was seen many times. V and J are TRBV2 and TRBJ1-6; 7 bases fit TRBD1. This CDR3 has 14 amino acids. Germline CDR1 reads SNHLY; CDR2 reads FYNNEI. V lost 6 bases and J lost 8; bases outside the gene matches: 7. In DNA form, the CDR3 reads TGTGCCAGCAGCAGAACAGGGGATTATTCACCCCTCCACTTT. Amino acids: CASSRTGDYSPLHF.

This chain joins TRBV30 and TRBJ2-4, with D perhaps TRBD2 (5 bases). V gave up 2 bases and J gave up 8 bases, with 13 bases separating them. The CDR3 has 13 amino acids. From germline, CDR1 is GTSNPN and CDR2 SVGIG (reference sequence). CDR3 DNA sequence: TGTGCCTGGAGTAACGGAGGTCGGGACATTCAGTACTTC. Translation: CAWSNGGRDIQYF.

This clonotype was seen ten or more times. DNA of the CDR3: TGTGCCAGCAGTCCCTTGGGGATGTCCAACTCCTACGAGCAGTACTTC. It codes for CASSPLGMSNSYEQYF. The rearrangement links TRBV27 to TRBJ2-7; D is unresolved. V shed 5 bases and J shed 0 bases, with 17 bases lying between them. Germline lookup yields CDR1 MNHEY and CDR2 SMNVEV (reference sequence). There are 16 residues in the CDR3.